A few counts support the clone carrying this TCR beta chain. Its antigen remains unidentified. Naive CD8 populations comprised CD45RO-negative cells positively selected for CCR7, excluding terminally differentiated effector memory CD45RA+ cells. For every subset, genomic DNA was evenly distributed across several immunoSEQ plates. Clones were sequenced by immunoSEQ multiplex PCR, and TCRdb holds only the in-frame ones, with some missing. Here the sample spans around 2,000,000 clones, 93% being singletons. The entry originates in a study of shared clonotypes between healthy human individuals. Findings of the study overall: The genetic and exposure-history diversity represented was limited by few donors. Rarefaction gave evidence that sorted-subset sequencing remained incomplete despite large depth. Clonotype sharing among donors likely depends on sequencing depth.

This receptor was obtained from a young man in good health. Some clones in this sample may be carry-over from other donors' samples. The sample taken for sequencing was naive CD8+ T cells from PBMCs.

CDR3 amino acids: CASSQDVAGHTEAFF. The DNA of the CDR3 is TGCGCCAGCAGCCAAGATGTCGCAGGGCACACTGAAGCTTTCTTT. V is TRBV4-3 and J is TRBJ1-1, with D possibly being TRBD1 (5 bases). This CDR3 is built from 15 residues. Looked up from germline, CDR1 is LGHNA and CDR2 is YSLEER. V was pared by 0 bases and J by 3 bases, with 11 bases between.